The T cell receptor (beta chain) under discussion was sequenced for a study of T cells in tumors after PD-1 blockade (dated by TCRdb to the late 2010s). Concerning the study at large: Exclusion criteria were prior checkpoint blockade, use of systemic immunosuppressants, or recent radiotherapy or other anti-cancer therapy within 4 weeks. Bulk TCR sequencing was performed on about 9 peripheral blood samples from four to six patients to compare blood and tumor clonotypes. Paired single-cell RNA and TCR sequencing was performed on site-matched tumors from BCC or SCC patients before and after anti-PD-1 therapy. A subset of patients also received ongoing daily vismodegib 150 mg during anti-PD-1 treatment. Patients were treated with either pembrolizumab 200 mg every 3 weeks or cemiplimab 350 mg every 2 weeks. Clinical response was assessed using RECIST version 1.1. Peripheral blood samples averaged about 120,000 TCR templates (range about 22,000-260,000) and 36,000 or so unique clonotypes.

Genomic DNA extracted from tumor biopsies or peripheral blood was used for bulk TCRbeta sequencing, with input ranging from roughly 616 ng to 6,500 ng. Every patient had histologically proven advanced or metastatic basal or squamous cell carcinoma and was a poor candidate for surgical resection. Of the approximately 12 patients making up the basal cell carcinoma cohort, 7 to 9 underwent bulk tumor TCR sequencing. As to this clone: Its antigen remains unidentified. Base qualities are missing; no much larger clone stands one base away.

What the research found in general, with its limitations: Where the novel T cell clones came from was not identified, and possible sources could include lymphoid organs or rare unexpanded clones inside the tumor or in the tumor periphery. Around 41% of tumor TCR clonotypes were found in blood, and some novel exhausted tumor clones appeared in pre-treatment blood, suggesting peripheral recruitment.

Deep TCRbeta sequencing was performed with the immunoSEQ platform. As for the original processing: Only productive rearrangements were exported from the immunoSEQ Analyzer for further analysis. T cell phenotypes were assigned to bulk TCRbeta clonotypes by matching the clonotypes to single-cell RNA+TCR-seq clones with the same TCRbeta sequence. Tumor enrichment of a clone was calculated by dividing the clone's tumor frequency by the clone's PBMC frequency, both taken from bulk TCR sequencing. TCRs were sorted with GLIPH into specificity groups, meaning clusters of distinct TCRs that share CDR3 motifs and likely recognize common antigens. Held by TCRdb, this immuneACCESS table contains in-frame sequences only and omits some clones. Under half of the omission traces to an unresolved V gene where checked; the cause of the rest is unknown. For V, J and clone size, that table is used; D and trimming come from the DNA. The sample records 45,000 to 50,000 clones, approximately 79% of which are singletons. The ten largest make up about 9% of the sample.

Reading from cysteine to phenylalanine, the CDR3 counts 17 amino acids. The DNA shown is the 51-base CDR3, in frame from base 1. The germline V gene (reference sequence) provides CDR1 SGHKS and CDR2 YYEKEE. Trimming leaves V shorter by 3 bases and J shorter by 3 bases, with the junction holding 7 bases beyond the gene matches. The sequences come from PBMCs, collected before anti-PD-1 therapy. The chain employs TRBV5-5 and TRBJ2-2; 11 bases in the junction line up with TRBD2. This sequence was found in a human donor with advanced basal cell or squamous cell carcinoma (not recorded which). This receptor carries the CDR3 CASSWGLAGGDTGELFF. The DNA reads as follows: TGTGCCAGCAGCTGGGGTCTAGCGGGAGGCGACACCGGGGAGCTGTTTTTT. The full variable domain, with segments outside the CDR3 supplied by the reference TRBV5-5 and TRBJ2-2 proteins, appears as DAGVTQSPTHLIKTRGQQVTLRCSPISGHKSVSWYQQVLGQGPQFIFQYYEKEERGRGNFPDRFSARQFPNYSSELNVNALLLGDSALYLCASSWGLAGGDTGELFFGEGSRLTVL.